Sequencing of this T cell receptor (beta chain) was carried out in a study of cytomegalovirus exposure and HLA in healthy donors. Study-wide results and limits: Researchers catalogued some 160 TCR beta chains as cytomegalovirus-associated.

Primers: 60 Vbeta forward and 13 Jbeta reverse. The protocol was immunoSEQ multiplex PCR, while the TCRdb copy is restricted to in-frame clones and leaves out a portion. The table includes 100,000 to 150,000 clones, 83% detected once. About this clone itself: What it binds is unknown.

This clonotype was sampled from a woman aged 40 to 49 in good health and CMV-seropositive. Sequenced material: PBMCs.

The CDR3 DNA reads TGTGCCAGCAGCCCCCGGTACCCTGACACCGGGGAGCTGTTTTTT. Translated, it gives CASSPRYPDTGELFF. The rearrangement links TRBV2 to TRBJ2-2; D is unclear. The V gene lost 6 bases and the J gene lost 3 bases, with 14 bases spanning the gap. Per germline, CDR1 SNHLY and CDR2 FYNNEI. The CDR3 consists of 15 residues.